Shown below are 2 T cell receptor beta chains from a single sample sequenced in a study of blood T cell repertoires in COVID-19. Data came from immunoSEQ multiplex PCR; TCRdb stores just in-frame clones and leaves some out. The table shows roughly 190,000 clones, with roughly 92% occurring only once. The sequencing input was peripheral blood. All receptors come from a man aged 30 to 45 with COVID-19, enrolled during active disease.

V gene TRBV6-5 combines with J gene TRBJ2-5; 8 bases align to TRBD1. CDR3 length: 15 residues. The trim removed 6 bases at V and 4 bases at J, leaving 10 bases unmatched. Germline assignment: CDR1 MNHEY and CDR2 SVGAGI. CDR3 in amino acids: CASRTGTGLVETQYF. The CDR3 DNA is TGTGCCAGCAGGACCGGGACAGGTCTGGTAGAGACCCAGTACTTC.

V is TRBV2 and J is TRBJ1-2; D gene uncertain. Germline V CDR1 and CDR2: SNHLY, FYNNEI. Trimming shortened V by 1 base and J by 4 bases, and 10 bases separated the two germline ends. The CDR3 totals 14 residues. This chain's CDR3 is CASSEGSRLYGYTF. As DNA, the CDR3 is TGTGCCAGCAGTGAAGGTAGCCGCCTCTATGGCTACACCTTC. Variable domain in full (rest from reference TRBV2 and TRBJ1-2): EPEVTQTPSHQVTQMGQEVILRCVPISNHLYFYWYRQILGQKVEFLVSFYNNEISEKSEIFDDQFSVERPDGSNFTLKIRSTKLEDSAMYFCASSEGSRLYGYTFGSGTRLTVV.